The 31 T cell receptor beta chains below were found in one sample sequenced in a study of blood T cell repertoires in COVID-19. The method was immunoSEQ multiplex PCR; TCRdb's version includes in-frame clones alone and lacks a portion of them. The sample shows 130,000 to 150,000 clones, 85% of them seen only once. Sequencing was done on a sample of peripheral blood. Receptors originate from a woman aged 35 to 49 with active or convalescent COVID-19.

The J gene is TRBJ1-2, the V gene TRBV10-2; 10 bases agree with TRBD1. CDR1 and CDR2 (germline): WSHSY, SAAADI. The length of the CDR3 is 15 residues. The ends lost 0 bases at V and 7 bases at J; junction bases unmatched: 5. CDR3 amino acids: CASSESSGQGSGYTF. The CDR3 bases are TGCGCCAGCAGTGAGTCGTCGGGACAGGGGTCTGGCTACACCTTC.

This clone was observed a single time. The chain uses TRBV6-4 and TRBJ2-1; TRBD2 agrees at 10 bases. With 2 bases clipped from V and 8 bases from J, the junction kept 6 bases outside the gene matches. Germline-derived CDR1 and CDR2 are MRHNA and SNTAGT. The CDR3 has 15 residues. The CDR3 protein is CASSDALAGRHEQFF. The CDR3 DNA reads as TGTGCCAGCAGTGACGCACTAGCGGGGCGCCATGAGCAGTTCTTC.

V and J are TRBV6-1 and TRBJ1-4; TRBD1 might be the D (5 bases). The CDR3 loop spans 14 amino acids. Germline assignment: CDR1 MNHNS and CDR2 SASEGT. V gave up 1 base and J gave up 7 bases, with 10 bases separating them. In DNA form, the CDR3 reads TGTGCCAGCAGTGAAGTTGGGGCCCGTGAAAAACTGTTTTTT. Translated: CASSEVGAREKLFF.

J is TRBJ2-5 and V is TRBV7-2; D is ambiguous. The CDR3 is made up of 12 amino acids. V gave up 2 bases and J gave up 9 bases, with 10 bases separating them. Germline V CDR1 and CDR2: SGHTA, FQGNSA. The CDR3 nucleotides read TGTGCCAGCAGCTTACTCCGGGTAGCCCAGTACTTC. Amino acids: CASSLLRVAQYF. The whole variable domain, filled in from reference TRBV7-2 and TRBJ2-5, reads GAGVSQSPSNKVTEKGKDVELRCDPISGHTALYWYRQSLGQGLEFLIYFQGNSAPDKSGLPSDRFSAERTGGSVSTLTIQRTQQEDSAVYLCASSLLRVAQYFGPGTRLLVL.

This clone has more than one count but fewer than ten. The DNA for the CDR3 is TGCAGCGTCGCAGGGACAGGGTGGGCCGAGCAGTACTTC. It codes for CSVAGTGWAEQYF. The chain couples TRBV29-1 to TRBJ2-7, with 9 bases fitting TRBD1. The length of the CDR3 is 13 residues. Looked up from germline, CDR1 is SQVTM and CDR2 is ANQGSEA. The J segment lost 6 bases and the V segment lost 6 bases, leaving 9 bases of the junction unmatched.

This sequence joins TRBV7-9 and TRBJ1-1; 9 nucleotides line up with TRBD1. Germline trimming cut 4 bases from V and 4 bases from J; bases unmatched to any gene: 4. The CDR3 is 14 amino acids. CDR1 is SEHNR, CDR2 FQNEAQ, per germline (reference sequence). The CDR3: CASSSWTGVTEAFF. The CDR3 nucleotides read TGTGCCAGCAGCTCCTGGACAGGGGTCACTGAAGCTTTCTTT.

This sequence joins TRBV5-5 and TRBJ2-3; D may be TRBD2 (6 bases). Germline CDR1 SGHKS, CDR2 YYEKEE (reference sequence). The ends were cut back, 0 bases at V and 4 bases at J, with 9 bases in the middle. The CDR3 covers 14 residues. The CDR3 sequence: CASSLAGRADTQYF. CDR3 in DNA: TGTGCCAGCAGCTTGGCCGGGAGAGCAGATACGCAGTATTTT.

The chain recombines TRBV11-2 with TRBJ2-5, with TRBD2 matching 16 bases. The CDR3 covers 20 residues. Germline loops: CDR1 SGHAT, CDR2 FQNNGV. V shed 0 bases, J shed 4 bases, and the junction held 11 bases outside the gene matches. The CDR3 region has the DNA TGTGCCAGCAGCTTAGAGGGAGCGGGGACTAGCGGGGGGGCTACAGAGACCCAGTACTTC. Its protein product is CASSLEGAGTSGGATETQYF.

The CDR3 sequence is CASSLAGAGDYGYTF. The DNA for the CDR3 is TGTGCCAGCAGCTTAGCTGGAGCGGGGGACTATGGCTACACCTTC. The chain joins TRBV7-2 to TRBJ1-2; TRBD1 might be the D (5 bases). Germline V gene lookup returns CDR1 SGHTA and CDR2 FQGNSA. CDR3 size: 15 residues. The ends were cut back, 0 bases at V and 3 bases at J, with 11 bases in the middle.

This chain links TRBV29-1 with TRBJ1-2, with D possibly TRBD1 on 5 matching bases. Germline V gene data show CDR1 as SQVTM and CDR2 as ANQGSEA. The CDR3 runs 12 residues. Trimming stripped 0 bases from V and 4 bases from J, with 6 bases between. This CDR3 is CSVEEGGYGYTF. The CDR3 region has the DNA TGCAGCGTTGAAGAGGGGGGCTATGGCTACACCTTC.

The chain has TRBV7-2 and TRBJ1-2; TRBD1 agrees at 7 bases. This CDR3 has 15 residues. Unmatched junction bases numbered 5, after V lost 1 base and J lost 3 bases. CDR1 SGHTA and CDR2 FQGNSA come from the germline V gene. CDR3 sequence reads: CASSLEGQPYYGYTF. The DNA for the CDR3 is TGTGCCAGCAGCTTAGAGGGACAGCCTTACTATGGCTACACCTTC.

J is TRBJ2-7 and V is TRBV2; 10 nucleotides match TRBD1. J lost 3 bases, V lost 0 bases, and 20 bases had no gene match. Germline CDR1 and CDR2: SNHLY and FYNNEI. This CDR3 has 21 residues. This chain's CDR3 is CASSEAPAQYWGQGFDYEQYF. CDR3 coding DNA: TGTGCCAGCAGTGAAGCGCCTGCTCAATATTGGGGACAGGGGTTCGACTACGAGCAGTACTTC.

V and J are TRBV29-1 and TRBJ2-7; the match to TRBD1 covers 9 bases. Germline assignment: CDR1 SQVTM and CDR2 ANQGSEA. The CDR3 consists of 17 residues. V dropped 3 bases and J dropped 4; count of bases not matched to a gene: 16. Written as DNA, the CDR3 is TGCAGCGTTGACTTTTTTCCCCGGACAGGGGTCGATTACGAGCAGTACTTC. Translation: CSVDFFPRTGVDYEQYF.

This clone was recorded only once. This rearrangement joins TRBV19 to TRBJ2-3; TRBD2 is a possible D gene (7 bases). The CDR3 extends over 17 amino acids. V lost 0 bases and J lost 4, with 17 bases in between. Germline CDR1 is LNHDA and CDR2 is SQIVND (reference sequence). The CDR3 DNA follows: TGTGCCAGTAGTATAGACAGGGAGGGGGTCCTAGCAGATACGCAGTATTTT. Its translation is CASSIDREGVLADTQYF.

The V call is TRBV28, the J call TRBJ1-4, with 9 positions matching TRBD1. From germline, CDR1 is MDHEN and CDR2 SYDVKM. V lost 5 bases and J lost 5; bases outside the gene matches: 6. The CDR3 runs to 15 residues. The CDR3 nucleotides are TGTGCCAGCAGTCCCCTCGGGACAGGGAATGAAAAACTGTTTTTT. Translated, it gives CASSPLGTGNEKLFF.

This clone was seen just once. The rearrangement uses TRBV7-9 and TRBJ1-2; TRBD1 is a possible D gene (6 bases). The CDR3 runs to 16 residues. Germline assignment: CDR1 SEHNR and CDR2 FQNEAQ (reference sequence). Trimming shortened V by 4 bases and J by 0 bases, and 15 bases separated the two germline ends. CDR3 nucleotides: TGTGCCAGCAGCTGGAGGGGGGAGGGGCCTAACTATGGCTACACCTTC. This sequence encodes CASSWRGEGPNYGYTF.

Notes on this clone: At one end, the junction sequence differs from germline, possibly due to a read error. This sequence joins TRBV30 and TRBJ2-7; perhaps TRBD2 as D (5 bases). The CDR3 contains 13 residues. The germline V gene has CDR1 GTSNPN and CDR2 SVGIG (reference sequence). This CDR3 is CAWSVLREGIRNF. In nucleotides, the CDR3 is TGTGCCTGGAGTGTACTGAGGGAAGGGATTCGGAACTTC.

The chain has TRBV28 and TRBJ2-7; TRBD1 might be the D (6 bases). V lost 5 bases, J lost 2 bases, and 22 bases lay in between. The V gene's germline CDR1 is MDHEN and CDR2 SYDVKM. The CDR3 is made up of 17 amino acids. CDR3 amino acids: CASSLPRQEHGAYEQYF. The CDR3 coding sequence is TGTGCCAGCAGTCTTCCCCGACAGGAACACGGCGCCTACGAGCAGTACTTC.

This sequence joins TRBV4-1 and TRBJ1-2, with 7 bases matching TRBD1. The CDR3 extends over 15 amino acids. V dropped 4 bases and J dropped 0; count of bases not matched to a gene: 5. CDR1 is MGHRA and CDR2 is YSYEKL in the germline V gene. The CDR3 reads CASSPRTGSNYGYTF. CDR3 bases: TGCGCCAGCAGCCCCCGGACAGGCTCTAACTATGGCTACACCTTC.

This clone came up many times. The rearrangement uses TRBV5-4 and TRBJ2-7, with 7 bases that match TRBD1. The CDR3 contains 14 residues. V lost 0 bases and J lost 0; bases outside the gene matches: 0. Germline CDR1 SGHNT, CDR2 YYREEE (reference sequence). The CDR3 DNA sequence: TGTGCCAGCAGCTTGGACAGGGGCTCCTACGAGCAGTACTTC. It yields the protein CASSLDRGSYEQYF.

This chain connects TRBV29-1 to TRBJ1-4; D call uncertain. The CDR3 is 15 residues long. From germline, CDR1 is SQVTM and CDR2 ANQGSEA. V was shortened by 4 bases and J by 4 bases, with 16 bases between the two germline ends. The CDR3 loop reads CSVGGRVGFNEKLFF. The CDR3 DNA sequence: TGCAGCGTTGGAGGGAGGGTCGGGTTTAATGAAAAACTGTTTTTT.

The genes are TRBV5-1 and TRBJ2-5, with D possibly matching TRBD1 (5 bases). The CDR3 has 14 amino acids. Trimming shortened V by 2 bases and J by 2 bases, and 10 bases separated the two germline ends. The germline V gene encodes CDR1 SGHRS and CDR2 YFSETQ. The CDR3 DNA reads as TGCGCCAGCAGCTTTAGGCGACAGCAAGAGACCCAGTACTTC. Residues: CASSFRRQQETQYF.

This chain links TRBV7-2 with TRBJ1-5; D is undetermined. V lost 3 bases and J 4 bases, leaving 4 bases between the germline ends. Per the germline V gene, CDR1 is SGHTA and CDR2 is FQGNSA. The CDR3 has 12 residues. The CDR3 nucleotides read TGTGCCAGCAGCTTTCAGAATCAGCCCCAGCATTTT. This sequence encodes CASSFQNQPQHF.

This chain joins TRBV6-5 and TRBJ1-1; 10 bases are a match to TRBD1. In germline, CDR1 is MNHEY, CDR2 SVGAGI. Trimming took 7 bases from V and 5 from J; bases not matched to a gene: 10. The CDR3 is 15 residues long. The CDR3 nucleotides read TGTGCCAGCACCGAGACAGGGGGCGGGTTGACTGAAGCTTTCTTT. Translation gives CASTETGGGLTEAFF.

J is TRBJ2-5 and V is TRBV7-2; tentatively, D is TRBD1 (6 bases). Looked up from germline, CDR1 is SGHTA and CDR2 is FQGNSA. V was clipped by 6 bases and J by 1 base, with 15 bases between them. This CDR3 has 15 residues. Here the CDR3 reads CASRPGAIFQETQYF. The CDR3 nucleotides are TGTGCCAGCAGACCAGGGGCGATTTTCCAAGAGACCCAGTACTTC. The full variable domain, its missing parts supplied by reference TRBV7-2 and TRBJ2-5, is GAGVSQSPSNKVTEKGKDVELRCDPISGHTALYWYRQSLGQGLEFLIYFQGNSAPDKSGLPSDRFSAERTGGSVSTLTIQRTQQEDSAVYLCASRPGAIFQETQYFGPGTRLLVL.

The gene calls are TRBV7-8 and TRBJ1-1; D is perhaps TRBD1 (5 bases). Trimming shortened V by 2 bases and J by 1 base, and 14 bases separated the two germline ends. The germline gives CDR1 SGHVS, CDR2 FQNEAQ. CDR3 length: 16 residues. The CDR3 nucleotides are TGTGCCAGCAGCTTAAGGGGCCCGGCCGCGAACACTGAAGCTTTCTTT. Translation: CASSLRGPAANTEAFF.

This clone was detected many times. The V call is TRBV24-1, the J call TRBJ2-2, with 10 bases aligning to TRBD1. V shed 5 bases and J 2 bases; nucleotides not matched to a gene: 10. The CDR3 is 18 amino acids. Germline V lookup: CDR1 KGHDR, CDR2 SFDVKD. CDR3 coding DNA: TGTGCCACCAGTGCCCTTCCGGGACAGGGGTTTAACACCGGGGAGCTGTTTTTT. Translating it yields CATSALPGQGFNTGELFF.

This chain connects TRBV6-5 to TRBJ2-7, with D maybe TRBD1 (5 bases). CDR1 and CDR2 from the germline V gene are MNHEY and SVGAGI. Trimming took off 0 bases at V and 0 bases at J, with 12 bases between the two ends. The CDR3 runs to 16 residues. The CDR3 bases are TGTGCCAGCAGTTACTCGCCCCCAGGGATCTCCTACGAGCAGTACTTC. It specifies CASSYSPPGISYEQYF.

This clone showed up just once. The CDR3, as DNA: TGCGCCAGCAGCCAGTACGTTTCGGACAGGGGGTATAGGAACACTGAAGCTTTCTTT. Protein product: CASSQYVSDRGYRNTEAFF. This chain joins TRBV5-1 and TRBJ1-1, with TRBD1 identical over 10 bases. The V gene end was trimmed by 4 bases and the J gene end by 1 base; junction bases not matched to a gene: 16. This CDR3 spans 19 amino acids. From germline, CDR1 is SGHRS and CDR2 YFSETQ.

The chain recombines TRBV28 with TRBJ1-3; D possibly corresponds to TRBD1 (6 bases). Looked up from germline, CDR1 is MDHEN and CDR2 is SYDVKM. The CDR3 runs 18 residues. Trimming cost V 7 bases and J 0 bases, with 22 bases left between them. The DNA for the CDR3 is TGTGCCAGCACCCTGACTTGGACAGACTCCCTCTCTGGAAACACCATATATTTT. This codes for CASTLTWTDSLSGNTIYF.

V gene TRBV19 combines with J gene TRBJ1-1; the D gene is possibly TRBD1 (6 bases). The CDR3 is 14 residues long. The germline V and J ends were trimmed by 5 bases and 4 bases, with 14 bases remaining between them. CDR1 and CDR2 from the germline V gene are LNHDA and SQIVND (reference sequence). CDR3 DNA: TGTGCCAGTAGTTTCAGGGGATTAGGCACTGAAGCTTTCTTT. Amino acids: CASSFRGLGTEAFF.